This TCR beta chain originates from a study of blood T cell repertoires in COVID-19. Study-wide context: T cells, B-cell-depleted T cells, or PBMCs supplied cDNA or gDNA.

Patients of the Seattle cohort, enrolled during active infection, were followed longitudinally. Generated by immunoSEQ multiplex PCR, the TCRdb table keeps only in-frame clones and is missing some. The sample has about 290,000 clones; around nine tenths are singletons. The CDR3 covers 15 residues. CDR1 LGHDT and CDR2 YNNKEL come from the germline V gene (reference sequence). Trimming took off 0 bases at V and 11 bases at J, with 14 bases between the two ends. This receptor was identified in a woman aged 30 to 39 with COVID-19, enrolled during active disease. The specimen was peripheral blood. This chain joins TRBV3-1 (or the pseudogene TRBV3-2) and TRBJ1-6, with D possibly matching TRBD1 (6 bases). The CDR3 DNA follows: TGTGCCAGCAGCCAAGAGACAGGAGTTTGGGCACCCCTCCACTTT. This codes for CASSQETGVWAPLHF.